The next 18 T cell receptor beta chains were all read from a single sample in a study of T-cell memory formation after mild COVID-19. TCRdb redid the calling of the 5' RACE reads with MiXCR, one entry per CDR3 protein. The data contain around 130,000 distinct CDR3 sequences, about 6% of them singletons. The sequencing input was PBMCs or a T cell subset sorted from them (not recorded which). The receptors stem from an adult woman who had mild COVID-19 (a few samples of this study predate the infection). Cell type and time point are not known.

This clonotype turned up a few times. The chain joins TRBV10-3 to TRBJ2-5, with 9 bases matching TRBD1. This CDR3 has 14 residues. Trimming took 6 bases from V and 3 from J; bases not matched to a gene: 5. Germline values: CDR1 ENHRY, CDR2 SYGVKD. Written as DNA, the CDR3 is TGTGCCATCAGGGCCGGGACAGGGAAAGAGACCCAGTACTTC. Protein sequence: CAIRAGTGKETQYF.

V gene TRBV6-1 combines with J gene TRBJ2-1, with 10 bases identical to TRBD2. With V trimmed by 0 bases and J by 6 bases, 5 bases remained unmatched. This CDR3 comprises 16 residues. The germline CDR1 and CDR2 sequences are MNHNS and SASEGT. The DNA for the CDR3 is TGTGCCAGCAGTGAAGCGTTAGCGGGGGGACCCAATGAGCAGTTCTTC. Amino acids: CASSEALAGGPNEQFF.

The chain combines TRBV29-1 with TRBJ1-1, with a possible D match to TRBD1 (6 bases). Trimming left V 7 bases short and J 12 bases short, with 15 bases between. Germline V CDR1 and CDR2: SQVTM, ANQGSEA. The CDR3 sequence is 10 residues long. The CDR3 here is CSAGGGITFF. The CDR3 DNA follows: TGCAGCGCCGGGGGCGGAATAACTTTCTTT.

This clonotype was seen only a few times. The CDR3 sequence: CSVENPGRNTEAFF. In DNA, the CDR3 is TGCAGCGTTGAAAATCCTGGCCGGAACACTGAAGCTTTCTTT. The V and J genes are TRBV29-1 and TRBJ1-1; D not resolved. CDR3 length: 14 amino acids. Looked up from germline, CDR1 is SQVTM and CDR2 is ANQGSEA. Trimming left V 2 bases short and J 1 base short, with 11 bases between.

Regarding this clonotype: At one boundary the junction diverges from the germline segment, which might be a read error. The chain recombines TRBV4-3 with TRBJ2-5; D gene ambiguous. The CDR3 is 13 amino acids. Germline CDR1 is LGHNA and CDR2 is YSLEER. The CDR3 bases are TGCGCCAGCAACCAACCTCGTCGAGAGACCCAGTACTTC. Translated: CASNQPRRETQYF.

This clonotype showed up many times. V gene TRBV7-6 combines with J gene TRBJ1-2; D is unresolved. CDR3 size: 13 residues. Germline assignment: CDR1 SGHVS and CDR2 FNYEAQ. V was clipped by 2 bases and J by 4 bases, with 8 bases between them. The CDR3: CASSLNGLYGYTF. For the CDR3, the DNA is TGTGCCAGCAGCTTAAACGGACTCTATGGCTACACCTTC.

The J gene is TRBJ1-2, the V gene TRBV6-5; 9 nucleotides agree with TRBD1. V lost 6 bases and J lost 4; bases outside the gene matches: 6. From germline, CDR1 is MNHEY and CDR2 SVGAGI. This CDR3 has 14 residues. The CDR3 nucleotides read TGTGCCAGCAGATCGGGACAGGGCTTCTATGGCTACACCTTC. Encoded protein: CASRSGQGFYGYTF.

Only a few counts were recorded for this clonotype. The rearrangement joins TRBV11-2 to TRBJ1-5; possible D gene TRBD1, 6 bases. The length of the CDR3 is 15 residues. Deletions cut 4 bases from V and 3 bases from J, with 13 bases between. The germline gives CDR1 SGHAT, CDR2 FQNNGV. CDR3 coding DNA: TGTGCCAGCAGCTCCTACGGACAGTCCAATCAGCCCCAGCATTTT. Its protein is CASSSYGQSNQPQHF.

The table lists this clonotype with many counts. This chain connects TRBV5-1 to TRBJ2-3; TRBD2 agrees at 9 bases. Germline V gene data show CDR1 as SGHRS and CDR2 as YFSETQ. The CDR3 loop spans 15 amino acids. With V trimmed by 2 bases and J by 2 bases, 3 bases remained unmatched. The CDR3 loop reads CASSLAGGFTDTQYF. The CDR3 region has the DNA TGCGCCAGCAGCTTAGCGGGAGGTTTCACAGATACGCAGTATTTT.

This clonotype was seen ten or more times. This chain uses TRBV7-9 with TRBJ2-3, with a weak D call TRBD2 (5 bases). The V and J ends lost 5 bases and 5 bases respectively, with 8 bases between them. CDR1 SEHNR and CDR2 FQNEAQ come from the germline V gene (reference sequence). This CDR3 contains 12 residues. The CDR3 protein is CASSQSGDTQYF. The CDR3 DNA reads as TGTGCCAGCAGCCAAAGCGGAGATACGCAGTATTTT.

The genes are TRBV6-1 and TRBJ2-7; D might be TRBD1 (5 bases). V lost 7 bases to trimming and J lost 4 bases, with 14 bases between them. The CDR3 length is 13 residues. CDR1 and CDR2 from the germline V gene are MNHNS and SASEGT. The CDR3 sequence is CASKDILTYEQYF. CDR3 nucleotide sequence: TGTGCCAGCAAGGACATTCTGACTTACGAGCAGTACTTC.

At least ten counts were recorded for this clonotype. The chain joins TRBV7-3 to TRBJ2-1, with TRBD1 as a possible D gene (6 bases). This CDR3 has 12 residues. The V end lost 4 bases, the J end lost 15 bases, and 16 bases lay between the germline ends. Germline assignment: CDR1 SGHTA and CDR2 FQGTGA. CDR3 sequence: CASSSPGTRLFF. The DNA of the CDR3 is TGTGCCAGCAGCTCTCCCGGGACAAGGCTGTTCTTC.

This clonotype was seen many times. The V call is TRBV7-2, the J call TRBJ2-7; TRBD1 agrees at 7 bases. Germline loops: CDR1 SGHTA, CDR2 FQGNSA. The CDR3 runs to 15 residues. The V segment lost 5 bases and the J segment 6 bases; nucleotides outside the gene matches: 13. DNA of the CDR3: TGTGCCAGCAGCCCGATTCGGGACAGTCACCGCGAGCAGTACTTC. It codes for CASSPIRDSHREQYF.

The chain couples TRBV11-1 to TRBJ2-1; the match to TRBD2 covers 8 bases. Germline CDR1 reads SGHAT; CDR2 reads FQDESV (reference sequence). The CDR3 covers 15 residues. After removal of 3 bases from V and 6 bases from J, the junction contained 7 bases not matched to a gene. The CDR3 DNA follows: TGTGCCAGCAGCTTTGGGTCGGGGGGGGCCAATGAGCAGTTCTTC. Translating it yields CASSFGSGGANEQFF.

This clonotype was detected many times. The chain couples TRBV24-1 to TRBJ2-3, with D possibly being TRBD2 (6 bases). There are 13 residues in the CDR3. Per the germline V gene, CDR1 is KGHDR and CDR2 is SFDVKD. The V and J ends lost 2 bases and 9 bases respectively, with 11 bases between them. CDR3 loop: CATSDYGGPTQYF. The DNA of the CDR3 is TGTGCCACCAGTGATTACGGGGGTCCAACGCAGTATTTT.

About this clonotype itself: Sequence at one end of the junction differs from germline and may be a read error. The V gene is TRBV7-9, the J gene TRBJ2-4; D may be TRBD1 or TRBD2 (5 bases each). CDR1 and CDR2 from the germline V gene are SEHNR and FQNEAQ (reference sequence). The length of the CDR3 is 11 residues. For the CDR3, the DNA is TGTGCCAGCAGCTTAGGAGGGGAGAGGGACTTC. Its protein product is CASSLGGERDF.

In this sample, this clonotype turned up a few times. This chain connects TRBV12-3 or TRBV12-4 to TRBJ1-1, with D possibly TRBD1 on 6 matching bases. The CDR3 sequence is 15 residues long. V lost 1 base and J 5 bases, leaving 14 bases between the germline ends. This CDR3 is CASSLVGQGRTEAFF. The CDR3 coding sequence is TGTGCCAGCAGTTTAGTAGGGCAGGGGAGAACTGAAGCTTTCTTT.

The rearrangement joins TRBV10-3 to TRBJ2-5, with D unresolved. Trimming removed 2 bases at V and 3 bases at J, with 7 bases between. The CDR3 runs to 13 residues. CDR1 is ENHRY and CDR2 is SYGVKD in the germline V gene. The CDR3 loop reads CAISEGVKETQYF. The CDR3 DNA reads TGTGCCATCAGTGAGGGGGTCAAAGAGACCCAGTACTTC.